A selection of T cell receptor beta chains follows, all from one sample in a study of identical twins. TCRdb reprocessed the 5' RACE reads with MiXCR, giving one entry per CDR3 protein. This table holds about 520,000 distinct CDR3 sequences, about 20% found once. This sample was shared with a second study, whose subject was T cells expressing NK-cell markers.

Sequenced input: CD4+ T cells sorted from blood. The receptors derive from a woman younger than 35 in good health. Each CDR3 is given with its conserved first and last residue. A D gene is named only where the DNA matches it firmly. Expanded clones get a size class; other rows say once, few or many, or leave the size out.

TRBD2	TRBJ2-4	TRBV20-1	-	CSASIRREGRDIQYF	TGCAGTGCTAGTATCCGGCGGGAGGGCCGAGACATTCAGTACTTC
TRBD2	TRBJ2-1	TRBV6-1	few	CASSPRLAGVMNEQFF	TGTGCCAGCAGCCCGAGGCTAGCGGGAGTCATGAATGAGCAGTTCTTC
TRBD2	TRBJ2-7	TRBV6-2/TRBV6-3	few	CASSRTSGLYEQYF	TGTGCCAGCAGCCGGACTAGCGGCCTGTACGAGCAGTACTTC
TRBD1	TRBJ1-6	TRBV9	-	CASSTGQGSYNSPLHF	TGTGCCAGCAGCACTGGACAGGGTTCCTATAATTCACCCCTCCACTTT
-	TRBJ2-7	TRBV27	-	CASSLSFAGSYEQYF	TGTGCCAGCAGTTTATCGTTTGCGGGCTCCTACGAGCAGTACTTC
-	TRBJ2-7	TRBV18	-	CASSLTDYNSYEQYF	TGTGCCAGCTCACTCACGGATTACAACTCCTACGAGCAGTACTTC
-	TRBJ1-2	TRBV6-5	-	CASSYHPTRGYTF	TGTGCCAGCAGTTACCACCCTACGCGCGGCTACACCTTC
TRBD1	TRBJ1-3	TRBV20-1	few	CSARSDRVTGNTIYF	TGCAGTGCCAGATCCGACAGGGTGACCGGAAACACCATATATTTT
-	TRBJ1-6	TRBV3-1	-	CASSQTGASDSPLHF	TGTGCCAGCAGCCAGACGGGGGCAAGTGATTCACCCCTCCACTTT
-	TRBJ2-3	TRBV12-3/TRBV12-4	-	CASSRPYSTDTQYF	TGTGCCAGCAGCAGACCTTATAGCACAGATACGCAGTATTTT
-	TRBJ1-1	TRBV29-1	few	CSAATGEAFF	TGCAGCGCCGCGACAGGAGAAGCTTTCTTT
-	TRBJ2-3	TRBV5-1	-	CASSLARVTTDTQYF	TGCGCCAGCAGCTTGGCAAGGGTAACAACAGATACGCAGTATTTT
TRBD1	TRBJ1-1	TRBV20-1	few	CSATETGWNTEAFF	TGCAGTGCTACAGAGACAGGGTGGAACACTGAAGCTTTCTTT
-	TRBJ2-7	TRBV6-5	many	CASGLYEQYF	TGTGCCAGCGGACTCTACGAGCAGTACTTC
TRBD2	TRBJ2-1	TRBV7-8	many	CASSSTSGRGIGEQFF	TGTGCCAGCAGCTCGACTAGCGGGAGAGGTATCGGTGAGCAGTTCTTC
-	TRBJ1-2	TRBV20-1	many	CSARAWGTYGYTF	TGCAGTGCTAGGGCTTGGGGGACCTATGGCTACACCTTC
-	TRBJ2-7	TRBV12-3/TRBV12-4	many	CAPPLYGRSYEQYF	TGTGCCCCTCCCCTTTACGGCAGGTCCTACGAGCAGTACTTC
-	TRBJ1-2	TRBV5-1	few	CASSVAAYSVTANYGYTF	TGCGCCAGCAGTGTGGCAGCCTACAGCGTCACAGCTAACTATGGCTACACCTTC
-	TRBJ2-3	TRBV5-6	many	CASSRAWATDTQYF	TGTGCCAGCAGCCGGGCGTGGGCCACAGATACGCAGTATTTT
TRBD2	TRBJ2-7	TRBV20-1	many	CSALSGRALYEQYF	TGCAGTGCTCTAAGCGGGAGGGCCCTCTACGAGCAGTACTTC
TRBD2	TRBJ2-2	TRBV7-3	-	CASSLTPSGGGELFF	TGTGCCAGCAGCTTAACGCCTAGCGGAGGCGGGGAGCTGTTTTTT
-	TRBJ1-1	TRBV2	-	CASKLSGSWTEAFF	TGTGCCAGCAAATTGTCAGGGTCTTGGACTGAAGCTTTCTTT
TRBD1	TRBJ2-7	TRBV9	-	CASSVRDRDYEQYF	TGTGCCAGCAGCGTTCGGGACAGGGATTACGAGCAGTACTTC
TRBD2	TRBJ2-4	TRBV29-1	many	CSVGLAGGLDIQYF	TGCAGCGTTGGGTTAGCGGGGGGGCTGGACATTCAGTACTTC
TRBD1	TRBJ1-2	TRBV12-3/TRBV12-4	-	CASSFRDRVGGYTF	TGTGCCAGCAGTTTTAGGGACAGGGTGGGTGGCTACACCTTC
TRBD2	TRBJ2-5	TRBV4-2	few	CASSQSSGRETQYF	TGTGCCAGCAGCCAATCTAGCGGGAGAGAGACCCAGTACTTC
-	TRBJ2-3	TRBV20-1	-	CSARSSTDTQYF	TGCAGTGCTAGAAGTAGCACAGATACGCAGTATTTT
TRBD2	TRBJ2-7	TRBV30	few	CAWSVPRAGPYEQYF	TGTGCCTGGAGTGTACCCCGAGCGGGACCCTACGAGCAGTACTTC
-	TRBJ1-1	TRBV20-1	-	CSAALGRLNTEAFF	TGCAGTGCAGCACTGGGTAGATTGAACACTGAAGCTTTCTTT
-	TRBJ1-2	TRBV20-1	-	CSAPRKTGRGTVRDGYTF	TGCAGTGCTCCACGAAAAACCGGCCGCGGGACGGTTCGCGATGGCTACACCTTC
-	TRBJ2-1	TRBV25-1	-	CASSDSNGHEQFF	TGTGCCAGCAGTGATTCTAACGGCCATGAGCAGTTCTTC
TRBD2	TRBJ2-7	TRBV20-1	few	CSARVLAGAYEQYF	TGCAGTGCTAGGGTACTAGCGGGAGCTTACGAGCAGTACTTC
-	TRBJ1-3	TRBV30	few	CAGYRGSGNTIYF	TGTGCCGGGTACAGAGGATCTGGAAACACCATATATTTT
TRBD1	TRBJ2-3	TRBV6-5	-	CASSYRTGRSDTQYF	TGTGCCAGCAGTTACCGGACAGGGCGATCCGATACGCAGTATTTT
TRBD2	TRBJ2-3	TRBV29-1	-	CSVEDRLAGSTDTQYF	TGCAGCGTTGAAGACCGACTAGCGGGAAGCACAGATACGCAGTATTTT
-	TRBJ2-2	TRBV5-1	-	CASSLVPGGNTGELFF	TGCGCCAGCAGCTTGGTACCCGGGGGAAACACCGGGGAGCTGTTTTTT
-	TRBJ2-5	TRBV20-1	many	CSLGPGASETQYF	TGCAGTCTTGGGCCGGGGGCCTCAGAGACCCAGTACTTC
TRBD2	TRBJ2-5	TRBV5-4	-	CASSTRGGSQETQYF	TGTGCCAGCAGCACTCGGGGAGGGTCCCAAGAGACCCAGTACTTC